One and the same sample provided the 25 T cell receptor beta chains below, sequenced in a study of blood T cell repertoires in COVID-19. Measured with immunoSEQ multiplex PCR; TCRdb has only the in-frame clones, and not every one. The data contain more than 95,000 clones, over 65% of them seen just once; the ten biggest clones take up approximately 2.1%. The sequenced sample consisted of peripheral blood. All receptors derive from a man under 40 with acute or convalescent COVID-19.

This chain joins TRBV7-2 and TRBJ1-1; D gene uncertain. Between the trimmed V and J ends, which lost 1 base and 1 base, there was a span of 16 bases. The CDR3 length is 17 residues. Germline CDR1 reads SGHTA; CDR2 reads FQGNSA. CDR3 region: CASSLGVPAPGNTEAFF. The DNA for the CDR3 is TGTGCCAGCAGCTTAGGTGTGCCGGCCCCGGGGAACACTGAAGCTTTCTTT.

The rearrangement links TRBV28 to TRBJ2-5, with D perhaps TRBD2 (7 bases). V shed 2 bases and J shed 1 base, with 11 bases lying between them. The CDR3 covers 15 residues. Germline CDR1 reads MDHEN; CDR2 reads SYDVKM. CDR3 coding DNA: TGTGCCAGCAGTTTAGGGGGAGGGGGCCAAGAGACCCAGTACTTC. Translating gives CASSLGGGGQETQYF.

This clone was observed once. This chain links TRBV5-1 with TRBJ2-7, with 9 bases fitting TRBD1. There are 13 residues in the CDR3. The V gene's germline CDR1 is SGHRS and CDR2 YFSETQ. After removal of 4 bases from V and 5 bases from J, the junction contained 4 bases not matched to a gene. This chain's CDR3 is CASSLGQGHEQYF. The CDR3 DNA follows: TGCGCCAGCAGCCTAGGACAGGGGCACGAGCAGTACTTC.

This chain joins TRBV6-5 and TRBJ2-5; the match to TRBD1 covers 9 bases. The ends lost 6 bases at V and 5 bases at J; junction bases unmatched: 7. CDR1 and CDR2 from the germline V gene are MNHEY and SVGAGI. The CDR3 loop spans 14 amino acids. The CDR3 DNA sequence: TGTGCCAGCAGGGGACAGGGACTCGGCGAGACCCAGTACTTC. Its protein product is CASRGQGLGETQYF.

This clone was seen only once. V gene TRBV6-1 combines with J gene TRBJ2-7; D perhaps matches TRBD1 (6 bases). Germline V lookup: CDR1 MNHNS, CDR2 SASEGT. This CDR3 is built from 14 residues. Trimming stripped 0 bases from V and 6 bases from J, with 12 bases between. Here the CDR3 reads CASSEASRGLEQYV. DNA for the CDR3: TGTGCCAGCAGTGAAGCGTCCAGGGGCCTCGAGCAGTACGTC.

The rearrangement joins TRBV24-1 to TRBJ2-2; maybe TRBD2 (6 bases). Germline CDR1 KGHDR, CDR2 SFDVKD. This CDR3 is 15 amino acids long. Trimming left V 3 bases short and J 2 bases short, with 9 bases between. CDR3 bases: TGTGCCACCAGTGATCCGGCGGGAAACACCGGGGAGCTGTTTTTT. This encodes CATSDPAGNTGELFF.

The chain carries TRBV5-1 and TRBJ2-1, with D perhaps TRBD2 (5 bases). Germline V gene lookup returns CDR1 SGHRS and CDR2 YFSETQ. Deletions cut 3 bases from V and 6 bases from J, with 16 bases between. This CDR3 has 15 residues. The CDR3 DNA follows: TGCGCCAGCAGCTCCGTGAGCGGTTCTGGCAATGAGCAGTTCTTC. Translating it yields CASSSVSGSGNEQFF.

This clone was seen more than once but under ten times. In DNA, the CDR3 is TGTGCCAGTAGTATAGTGGCAGGGGAAGCCTACGAGCAGTACTTC. Translated, it gives CASSIVAGEAYEQYF. The chain joins TRBV19 to TRBJ2-7; possibly TRBD1 for D (6 bases). Per germline, CDR1 LNHDA and CDR2 SQIVND (reference sequence). V dropped 1 base and J dropped 2 bases, with 12 bases sitting between them. This CDR3 comprises 15 residues.

The chain carries TRBV13 and TRBJ1-2; TRBD1 is a possible D gene (6 bases). In germline, CDR1 is PRHDT, CDR2 FYEKMQ (reference sequence). CDR3 length: 14 amino acids. The V gene lost 5 bases and the J gene lost 7 bases, with 17 bases spanning the gap. CDR3 bases: TGTGCCAGCAGCGTCCAACAGGGCCGGGGTGGCTACACCTTC. It translates to CASSVQQGRGGYTF.

The V gene is TRBV6-2 or TRBV6-3, the J gene TRBJ1-2; D unclear. The CDR3 is 15 residues long. The germline V gene encodes CDR1 MNHEY and CDR2 SVGEGT. The V end lost 5 bases, the J end lost 0 bases, and 13 bases lay between the germline ends. This chain's CDR3 is CASSVTEIPNYGYTF. CDR3 DNA: TGTGCCAGCAGTGTTACAGAGATTCCTAACTATGGCTACACCTTC.

This clone is a singleton in its sample. V and J are TRBV4-1 and TRBJ2-1, with a possible D match to TRBD2 (6 bases). Germline CDR1 reads MGHRA; CDR2 reads YSYEKL. The CDR3 is 15 residues long. V lost 5 bases, J lost 10 bases, and 21 bases lay in between. CDR3 protein: CASSESQEAGLEQFF. The CDR3 DNA reads as TGCGCCAGCAGCGAAAGCCAGGAGGCGGGATTGGAGCAGTTCTTC.

For the CDR3, the DNA is TGTGCCATCAGTGGCAGGACCGACAGAGCCGGGGAGCTGTTTTTT. This sequence encodes CAISGRTDRAGELFF. The rearrangement links TRBV10-3 to TRBJ2-2, with D perhaps TRBD1 (5 bases). CDR3 length: 15 amino acids. With 4 bases removed from V and 6 bases from J, the gap between germline ends came to 15 bases. Germline CDR1 ENHRY, CDR2 SYGVKD.

The chain is built from TRBV5-6 and TRBJ1-3; weak D call: TRBD1 (5 bases). CDR3 size: 17 residues. Trimming left V 4 bases short and J 3 bases short, with 20 bases between. CDR1 and CDR2 from the germline V gene are SGHDT and YYEEEE. This CDR3 reads CASSRNPGGVGGNTIYF. Written as DNA, the CDR3 is TGTGCCAGCAGCCGAAACCCTGGAGGGGTAGGTGGAAACACCATATATTTT. The full variable domain, completed using reference TRBV5-6 and TRBJ1-3, is DAGVTQSPTHLIKTRGQQVTLRCSPKSGHDTVSWYQQALGQGPQFIFQYYEEEERQRGNFPDRFSGHQFPNYSSELNVNALLLGDSALYLCASSRNPGGVGGNTIYFGEGSWLTVV.

The rearrangement joins TRBV11-1 to TRBJ2-1, with 8 bases that match TRBD2. V lost 4 bases, J lost 7 bases, and 12 bases stayed unmatched. There are 16 residues in the CDR3. CDR1 is SGHAT and CDR2 is FQDESV in the germline V gene (reference sequence). CDR3 sequence: CASSSRAGEIWNEQFF. The DNA of the CDR3 is TGTGCCAGCAGCTCCCGAGCGGGAGAAATATGGAATGAGCAGTTCTTC.

CDR3 amino acids: CASSSRSGTGWNGYTF. The CDR3 DNA is TGTGCCAGCAGTTCAAGGTCCGGGACAGGGTGGAATGGCTACACCTTC. This rearrangement joins TRBV7-2 to TRBJ1-2; 9 bases line up with TRBD1. V was clipped by 6 bases and J by 6 bases; unmatched bases: 14. Germline V lookup: CDR1 SGHTA, CDR2 FQGNSA. This CDR3 has 16 amino acids.

The chain couples TRBV7-9 to TRBJ2-5; 11 positions agree with TRBD1. There are 16 residues in the CDR3. From germline, CDR1 is SEHNR and CDR2 FQNEAQ (reference sequence). After removal of 5 bases from V and 1 base from J, the junction contained 6 bases not matched to a gene. Here the CDR3 DNA reads TGTGCCAGCAGCCAGGTGGGACAGGGGGTCCAAGAGACCCAGTACTTC. This gives the protein CASSQVGQGVQETQYF.

V gene TRBV4-1 combines with J gene TRBJ2-3; TRBD1 matches 9 bases. Germline V lookup: CDR1 MGHRA, CDR2 YSYEKL. The CDR3 is 13 amino acids. J gave up 4 bases and V 6 bases, and 2 bases lay outside the gene matches. The DNA of the CDR3 is TGCGCCAGCAGGACAGGGGGGGCAGATACGCAGTATTTT. It encodes CASRTGGADTQYF.

The V gene is TRBV6-5, the J gene TRBJ1-5; D not resolved. This CDR3 contains 13 residues. V dropped 6 bases and J dropped 3 bases, with 9 bases sitting between them. The germline V gene encodes CDR1 MNHEY and CDR2 SVGAGI. The CDR3 nucleotides read TGTGCCAGCAGACTAGTGGTCAATCAGCCCCAGCATTTT. Its translation: CASRLVVNQPQHF.

This chain links TRBV7-2 with TRBJ2-2, with 10 bases fitting TRBD1. Germline CDR1 is SGHTA and CDR2 is FQGNSA. With V trimmed by 5 bases and J by 5 bases, 8 bases remained unmatched. This CDR3 region has 16 residues. CDR3 coding DNA: TGTGCCAGCAGCCGGTTCGGGGGACAGGGGACCGGGGAGCTGTTTTTT. Protein product: CASSRFGGQGTGELFF.

V is TRBV27 and J is TRBJ1-2; D is uncertain. CDR3 size: 13 residues. From germline, CDR1 is MNHEY and CDR2 SMNVEV (reference sequence). V lost 4 bases to trimming and J lost 2 bases, with 8 bases between them. The CDR3 is CASSSTWNYGYTF. The CDR3 bases are TGTGCCAGCAGTTCAACATGGAACTATGGCTACACCTTC.

This rearrangement joins TRBV6-5 to TRBJ1-5, with D unresolved. The V gene lost 6 bases and the J gene lost 4 bases, with 13 bases spanning the gap. Germline CDR1 and CDR2: MNHEY and SVGAGI. This CDR3 has 14 amino acids. CDR3 sequence: CASRGDGRNQPQHF. The DNA for the CDR3 is TGTGCCAGCAGGGGCGACGGGAGAAATCAGCCCCAGCATTTT.

The table lists this clone with a count of one. This rearrangement joins TRBV9 to TRBJ1-2, with D perhaps matching TRBD1 (6 bases). Trimming left V 4 bases short and J 7 bases short, with 17 bases between. Germline-derived CDR1 and CDR2 are SGDLS and YYNGEE. This CDR3 region has 14 residues. CDR3 nucleotides: TGTGCCAGCAGCCAAGCATCACAGGGAACTGGCTACACCTTC. Protein sequence: CASSQASQGTGYTF. Full variable domain (rest looked up from reference TRBV9 and TRBJ1-2): DSGVTQTPKHLITATGQRVTLRCSPRSGDLSVYWYQQSLDQGLQFLIQYYNGEERAKGNILERFSAQQFPDLHSELNLSSLELGDSALYFCASSQASQGTGYTFGSGTRLTVV.

V gene TRBV30 combines with J gene TRBJ2-4, with 10 bases that match TRBD2. The V gene end was trimmed by 2 bases and the J gene end by 0 bases; junction bases not matched to a gene: 4. The length of the CDR3 is 16 residues. Germline CDR1 is GTSNPN and CDR2 is SVGIG (reference sequence). CDR3: CAWSHGLAVAKNIQYF. Here the CDR3 DNA reads TGTGCCTGGAGTCACGGACTAGCGGTAGCCAAAAACATTCAGTACTTC.

This clone turned up a few times. The CDR3 is CASSMDIYGYTF. The DNA of the CDR3 is TGTGCCAGCAGCATGGACATCTATGGCTACACCTTC. The chain is built from TRBV5-4 and TRBJ1-2; perhaps TRBD1 as D (5 bases). The CDR3 contains 12 residues. Germline V gene data show CDR1 as SGHNT and CDR2 as YYREEE (reference sequence). Trimming removed 4 bases at V and 4 bases at J, with 8 bases between.

This clone has a handful of counts. The CDR3 coding sequence is TGTGCCAGCAGTTCACCGGGACTAGCGGGTTCGACCGGGGAGCTGTTTTTT. It yields the protein CASSSPGLAGSTGELFF. The chain combines TRBV27 with TRBJ2-2; 12 bases are shared with TRBD2. The germline gives CDR1 MNHEY, CDR2 SMNVEV (reference sequence). V trimming: 4 bases; J trimming: 5 bases; junction bases outside the gene matches: 8. The CDR3 is 17 amino acids.